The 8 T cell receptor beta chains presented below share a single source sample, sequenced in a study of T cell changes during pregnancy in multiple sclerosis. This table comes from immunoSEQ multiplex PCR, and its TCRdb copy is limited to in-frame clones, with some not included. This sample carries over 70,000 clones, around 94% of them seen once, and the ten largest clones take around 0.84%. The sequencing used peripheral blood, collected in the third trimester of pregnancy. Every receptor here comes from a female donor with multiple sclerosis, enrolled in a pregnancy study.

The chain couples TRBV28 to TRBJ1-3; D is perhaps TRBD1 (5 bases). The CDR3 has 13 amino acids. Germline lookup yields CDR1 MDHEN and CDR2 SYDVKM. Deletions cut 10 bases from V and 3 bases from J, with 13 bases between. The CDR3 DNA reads TGTGCCATCCGGGACTTAAGTGGAAACACCATATATTTT. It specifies CAIRDLSGNTIYF. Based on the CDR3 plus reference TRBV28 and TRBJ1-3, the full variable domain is DVKVTQSSRYLVKRTGEKVFLECVQDMDHENMFWYRQDPGLGLRLIYFSYDVKMKEKGDIPEGYSVSREKKERFSLILESASTNQTSMYLCAIRDLSGNTIYFGEGSWLTVV.

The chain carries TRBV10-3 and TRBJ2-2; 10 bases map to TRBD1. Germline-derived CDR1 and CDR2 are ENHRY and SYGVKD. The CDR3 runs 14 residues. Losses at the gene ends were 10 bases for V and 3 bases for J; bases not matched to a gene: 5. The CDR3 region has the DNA TGTGCCAGCAGACAGGGGGCAGACACCGGGGAGCTGTTTTTT. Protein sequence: CASRQGADTGELFF.

DNA for the CDR3: TGTGCCAGCAGTACCCCCACAGGGACCGGGGAGCTGTTTTTT. Its protein is CASSTPTGTGELFF. The chain has TRBV28 and TRBJ2-2; possibly TRBD1 for D (6 bases). Trimming stripped 5 bases from V and 5 bases from J, with 12 bases between. The germline gives CDR1 MDHEN, CDR2 SYDVKM. CDR3 length: 14 residues. The complete variable domain, with remaining parts taken from reference TRBV28 and TRBJ2-2, reads DVKVTQSSRYLVKRTGEKVFLECVQDMDHENMFWYRQDPGLGLRLIYFSYDVKMKEKGDIPEGYSVSREKKERFSLILESASTNQTSMYLCASSTPTGTGELFFGEGSRLTVL.

CDR3 nucleotides: TGTGCCAGCAGCGAGAGGGGAGGGGAAGAGAACACTGAAGCTTTCTTT. It specifies CASSERGGEENTEAFF. The chain recombines TRBV9 with TRBJ1-1, with D possibly matching TRBD1 (5 bases). This CDR3 is 16 amino acids long. The V end was cut by 3 bases, the J end by 1 base, with 16 bases between. The germline CDR1 and CDR2 sequences are SGDLS and YYNGEE.

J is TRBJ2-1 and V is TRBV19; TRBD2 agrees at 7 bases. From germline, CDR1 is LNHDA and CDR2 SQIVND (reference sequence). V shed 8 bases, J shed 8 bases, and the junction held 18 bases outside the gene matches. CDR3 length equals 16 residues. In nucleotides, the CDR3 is TGTGCCAGTGGCCACATGGAGGGAGGGAAGTCGGATGAGCAGTTCTTC. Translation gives CASGHMEGGKSDEQFF.

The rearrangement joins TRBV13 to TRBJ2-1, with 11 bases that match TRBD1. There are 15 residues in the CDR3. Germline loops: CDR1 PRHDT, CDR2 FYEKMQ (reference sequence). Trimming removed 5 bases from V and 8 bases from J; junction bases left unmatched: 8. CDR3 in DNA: TGTGCCAGCAGCCCCCGGGACAGGGGGAGCGATGAGCAGTTCTTC. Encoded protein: CASSPRDRGSDEQFF.

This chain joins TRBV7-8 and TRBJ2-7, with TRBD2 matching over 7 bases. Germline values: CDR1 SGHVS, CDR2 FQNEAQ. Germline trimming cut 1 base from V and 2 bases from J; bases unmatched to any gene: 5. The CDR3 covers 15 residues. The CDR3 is CASSLEGGPTYEQYF. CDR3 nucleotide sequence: TGTGCCAGCAGCTTAGAGGGAGGGCCAACCTACGAGCAGTACTTC.

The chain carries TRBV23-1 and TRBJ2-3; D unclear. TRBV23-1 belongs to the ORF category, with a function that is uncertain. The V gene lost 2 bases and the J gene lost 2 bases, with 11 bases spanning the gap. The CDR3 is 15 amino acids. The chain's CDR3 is CASSQNSPHTDTQYF. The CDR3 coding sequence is TGCGCCAGCAGTCAAAACAGTCCCCACACAGATACGCAGTATTTT.